The clone carrying this T cell receptor (beta chain) was picked up many times. The CDR3 runs to 14 residues. V shed 4 bases and J shed 4 bases, with 15 bases lying between them. Germline CDR1 and CDR2: SQVTM and ANQGSEA. Each donor was a healthy Caucasian. The entry originates in a study of identical twins. TCRdb passed the 5' RACE reads through MiXCR, listing each CDR3 protein once. Here the sample spans approximately 890,000 distinct CDR3 sequences, roughly an eighth being singletons. This sample was also put to use in a study of yellow fever vaccine responses in identical twins.

The chain recombines TRBV29-1 with TRBJ2-3, with D tentatively TRBD1 (6 bases). The origin of this receptor is a woman aged 18 to 35 in good health. Sequenced sample: PBMCs. CDR3 coding DNA: TGCAGCGTTGCCCGGGGCAGGGGAGCAGATACGCAGTATTTT. Translating gives CSVARGRGADTQYF.